The 2 T cell receptor beta chains given below trace back to one sample, sequenced in a study of spatial heterogeneity in lung cancer. One entry per CDR3 protein, called by TCRdb with MiXCR from the 5' RACE reads. In the table there are tens of thousands of distinct CDR3 sequences, 4.8% of which are singletons. Study-wide findings and caveats: How many expanded intratumoral alpha and beta TCRs were present tracked the tumor mutation count, which was a count of nonsynonymous mutations.

Described time point: sample taken at primary tumor resection. No antigen has been assigned to these receptors. The specimen comprised lung tumor tissue, sampled at surgery. Source of these receptors: a male donor with early-stage non-small cell lung cancer.

In this sample, this clonotype turned up many times. The chain uses TRBV29-1 and TRBJ1-1, with TRBD1 matching 7 bases. V lost 1 base, J lost 4 bases, and 3 bases stayed unmatched. The germline V gene has CDR1 SQVTM and CDR2 ANQGSEA. CDR3 length equals 13 residues. DNA for the CDR3: TGCAGCGTTGAAGGACAGGGTCTCACTGAAGCTTTCTTT. This encodes CSVEGQGLTEAFF.

This clonotype was seen a few times. J is TRBJ2-3 and V is TRBV5-4, with no clear D. Germline CDR1 is SGHNT and CDR2 is YYREEE (reference sequence). V was trimmed by 4 bases and J by 4 bases, leaving 16 bases between them. The CDR3 sequence is 15 residues long. The CDR3 here is CASSTQLWGADTQYF. In DNA form, the CDR3 reads TGTGCCAGCAGCACACAGCTTTGGGGTGCAGATACGCAGTATTTT.